This entry concerns a single T cell receptor (beta chain). Repertoires were generated with immunoSEQ multiplex PCR, while TCRdb's copy carries only in-frame clones and drops some. The sample holds approximately 89,000 clones, around 93% seen once. This entry comes from a study of T cell changes during pregnancy in multiple sclerosis. This CDR3 has 16 amino acids. Looked up from germline, CDR1 is MNHNS and CDR2 is SASEGT. V was clipped by 4 bases and J by 1 base, with 14 bases between them. This sequence originates from a female donor with multiple sclerosis, enrolled in a pregnancy study. Sequencing used peripheral blood, obtained in the third trimester of pregnancy. The gene calls are TRBV6-1 and TRBJ2-1, with D tentatively TRBD1 (5 bases). The CDR3 reads CASSARQGWSYNEQFF. In DNA, the CDR3 is TGTGCCAGCAGTGCACGCCAGGGTTGGTCCTACAATGAGCAGTTCTTC.